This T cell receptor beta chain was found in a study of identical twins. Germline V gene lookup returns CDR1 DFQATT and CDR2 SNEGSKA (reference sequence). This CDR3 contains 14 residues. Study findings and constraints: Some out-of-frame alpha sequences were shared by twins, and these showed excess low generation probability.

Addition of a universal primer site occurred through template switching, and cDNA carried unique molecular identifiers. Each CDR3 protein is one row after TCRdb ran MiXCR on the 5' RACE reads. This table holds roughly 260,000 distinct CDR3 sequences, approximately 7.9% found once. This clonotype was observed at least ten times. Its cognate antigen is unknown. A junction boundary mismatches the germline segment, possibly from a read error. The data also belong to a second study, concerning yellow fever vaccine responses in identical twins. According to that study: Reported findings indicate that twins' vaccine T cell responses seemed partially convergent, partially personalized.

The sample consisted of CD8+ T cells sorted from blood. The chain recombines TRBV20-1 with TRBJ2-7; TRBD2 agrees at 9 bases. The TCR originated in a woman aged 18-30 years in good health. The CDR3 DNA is TGCAGTGCAAGAGGCGGGAGGGCCTGGGGGGAGCAGTACTTC. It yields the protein CSARGGRAWGEQYF.